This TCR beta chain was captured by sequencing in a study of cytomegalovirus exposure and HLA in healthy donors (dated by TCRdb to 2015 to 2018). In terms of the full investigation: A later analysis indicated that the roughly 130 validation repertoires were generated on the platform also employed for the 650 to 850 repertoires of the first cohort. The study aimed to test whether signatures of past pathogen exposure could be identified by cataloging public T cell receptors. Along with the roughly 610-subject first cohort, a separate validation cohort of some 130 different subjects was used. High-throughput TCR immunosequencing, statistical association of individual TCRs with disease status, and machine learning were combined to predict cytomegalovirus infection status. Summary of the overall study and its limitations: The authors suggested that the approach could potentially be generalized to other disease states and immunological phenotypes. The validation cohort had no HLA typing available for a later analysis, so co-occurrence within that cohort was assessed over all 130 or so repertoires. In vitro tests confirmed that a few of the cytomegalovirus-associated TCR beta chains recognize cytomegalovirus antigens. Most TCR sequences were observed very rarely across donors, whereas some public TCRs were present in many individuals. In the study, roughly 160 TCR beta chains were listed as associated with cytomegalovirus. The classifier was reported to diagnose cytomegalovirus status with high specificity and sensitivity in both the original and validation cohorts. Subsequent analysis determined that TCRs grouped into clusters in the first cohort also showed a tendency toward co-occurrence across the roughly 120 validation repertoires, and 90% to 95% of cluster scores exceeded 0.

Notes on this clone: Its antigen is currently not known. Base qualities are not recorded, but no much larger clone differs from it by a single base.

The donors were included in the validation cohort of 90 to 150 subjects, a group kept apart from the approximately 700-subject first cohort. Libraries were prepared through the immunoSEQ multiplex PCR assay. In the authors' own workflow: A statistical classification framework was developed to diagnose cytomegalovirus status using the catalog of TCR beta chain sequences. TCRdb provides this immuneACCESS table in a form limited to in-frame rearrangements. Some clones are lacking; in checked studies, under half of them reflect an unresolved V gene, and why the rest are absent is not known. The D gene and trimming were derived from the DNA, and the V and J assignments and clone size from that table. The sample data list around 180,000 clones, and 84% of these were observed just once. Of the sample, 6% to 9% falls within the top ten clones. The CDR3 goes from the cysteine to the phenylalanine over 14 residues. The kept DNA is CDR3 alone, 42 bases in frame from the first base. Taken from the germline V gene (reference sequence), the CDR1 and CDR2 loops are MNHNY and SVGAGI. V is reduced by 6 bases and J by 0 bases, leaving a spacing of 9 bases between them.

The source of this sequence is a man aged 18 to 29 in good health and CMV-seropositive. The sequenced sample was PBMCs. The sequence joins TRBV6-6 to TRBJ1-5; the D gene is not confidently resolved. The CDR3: CASSLGVSNQPQHF. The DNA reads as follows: TGTGCCAGCAGCCTCGGGGTTAGCAATCAGCCCCAGCATTTT.